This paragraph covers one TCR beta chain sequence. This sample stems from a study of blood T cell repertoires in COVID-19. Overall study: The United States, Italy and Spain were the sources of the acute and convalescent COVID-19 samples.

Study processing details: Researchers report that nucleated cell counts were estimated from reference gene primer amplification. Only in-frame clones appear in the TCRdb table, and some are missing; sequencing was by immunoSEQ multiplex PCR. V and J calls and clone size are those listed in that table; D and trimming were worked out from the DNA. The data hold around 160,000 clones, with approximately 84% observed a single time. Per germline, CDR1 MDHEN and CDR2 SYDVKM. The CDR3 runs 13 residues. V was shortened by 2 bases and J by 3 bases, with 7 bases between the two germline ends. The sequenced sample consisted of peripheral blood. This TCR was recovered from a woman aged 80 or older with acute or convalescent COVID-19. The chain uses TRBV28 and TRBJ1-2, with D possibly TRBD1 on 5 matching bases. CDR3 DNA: TGTGCCAGCAGTTTAGCACAGGACTATGGCTACACCTTC. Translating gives CASSLAQDYGYTF.